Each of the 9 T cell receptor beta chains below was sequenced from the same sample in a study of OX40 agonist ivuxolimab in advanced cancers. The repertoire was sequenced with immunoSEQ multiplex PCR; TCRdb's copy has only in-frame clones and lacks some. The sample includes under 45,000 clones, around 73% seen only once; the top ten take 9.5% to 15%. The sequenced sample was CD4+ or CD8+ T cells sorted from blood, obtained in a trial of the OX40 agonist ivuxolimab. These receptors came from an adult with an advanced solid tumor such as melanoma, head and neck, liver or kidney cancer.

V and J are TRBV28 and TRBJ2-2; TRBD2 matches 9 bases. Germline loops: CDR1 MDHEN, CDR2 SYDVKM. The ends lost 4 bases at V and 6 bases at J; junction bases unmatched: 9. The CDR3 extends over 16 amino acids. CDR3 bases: TGTGCCAGCAGTTCAGCCGGGACTAGCAAGGCCGGGGAGCTGTTTTTT. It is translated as CASSSAGTSKAGELFF. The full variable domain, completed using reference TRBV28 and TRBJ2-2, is DVKVTQSSRYLVKRTGEKVFLECVQDMDHENMFWYRQDPGLGLRLIYFSYDVKMKEKGDIPEGYSVSREKKERFSLILESASTNQTSMYLCASSSAGTSKAGELFFGEGSRLTVL.

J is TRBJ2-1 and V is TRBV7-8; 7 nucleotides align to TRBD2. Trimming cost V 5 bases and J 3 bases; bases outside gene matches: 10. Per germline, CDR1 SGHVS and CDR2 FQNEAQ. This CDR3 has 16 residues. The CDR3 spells CASSPNGLAVYNEQFF. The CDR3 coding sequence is TGTGCCAGCAGCCCCAACGGGCTAGCGGTCTACAATGAGCAGTTCTTC.

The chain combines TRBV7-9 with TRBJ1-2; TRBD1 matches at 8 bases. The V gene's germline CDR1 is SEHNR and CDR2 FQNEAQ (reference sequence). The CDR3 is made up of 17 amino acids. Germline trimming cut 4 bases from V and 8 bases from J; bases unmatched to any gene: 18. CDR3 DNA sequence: TGTGCCAGCAGCTCCGTCGGGACAGGATTCTCGCATGGGGGCTACACCTTC. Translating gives CASSSVGTGFSHGGYTF.

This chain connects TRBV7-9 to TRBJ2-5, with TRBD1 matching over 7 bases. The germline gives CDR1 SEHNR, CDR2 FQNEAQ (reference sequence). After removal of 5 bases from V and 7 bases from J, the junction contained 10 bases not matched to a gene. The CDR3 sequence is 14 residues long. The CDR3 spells CASSPGQPLGTQYF. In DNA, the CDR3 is TGTGCCAGCAGCCCGGGACAGCCCTTGGGGACCCAGTACTTC.

The CDR3 loop reads CASSKDRAAEAFF. In DNA, the CDR3 is TGCGCCAGCAGTAAGGACAGGGCGGCTGAAGCTTTCTTT. The gene calls are TRBV10-1 and TRBJ1-1; 8 nucleotides align to TRBD1. The CDR3 contains 13 residues. CDR1 WNHNN and CDR2 SYGVQD come from the germline V gene (reference sequence). V lost 5 bases, J lost 6 bases, and 5 bases stayed unmatched.

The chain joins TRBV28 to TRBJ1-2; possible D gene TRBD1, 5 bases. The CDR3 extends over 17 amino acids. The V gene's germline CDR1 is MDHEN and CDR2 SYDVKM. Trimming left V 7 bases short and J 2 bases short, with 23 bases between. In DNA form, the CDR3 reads TGTGCCAGCACACATTCCGGGACCCAAGGTTCCAACTATGGCTACACCTTC. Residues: CASTHSGTQGSNYGYTF.

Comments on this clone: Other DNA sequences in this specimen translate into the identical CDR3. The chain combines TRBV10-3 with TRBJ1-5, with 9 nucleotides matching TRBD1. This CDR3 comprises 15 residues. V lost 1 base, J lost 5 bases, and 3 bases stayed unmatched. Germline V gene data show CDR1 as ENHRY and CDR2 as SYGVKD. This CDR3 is CAISEWGQGHQPQHF. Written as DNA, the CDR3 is TGTGCCATCAGTGAGTGGGGACAGGGACATCAGCCCCAGCATTTT.

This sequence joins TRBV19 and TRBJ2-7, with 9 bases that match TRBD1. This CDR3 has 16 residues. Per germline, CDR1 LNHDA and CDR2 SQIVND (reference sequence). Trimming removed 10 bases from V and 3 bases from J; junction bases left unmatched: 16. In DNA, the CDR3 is TGTGCCACCAGTATGGGGTCCGGGACAGGGAACTACGAGCAGTACTTC. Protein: CATSMGSGTGNYEQYF.

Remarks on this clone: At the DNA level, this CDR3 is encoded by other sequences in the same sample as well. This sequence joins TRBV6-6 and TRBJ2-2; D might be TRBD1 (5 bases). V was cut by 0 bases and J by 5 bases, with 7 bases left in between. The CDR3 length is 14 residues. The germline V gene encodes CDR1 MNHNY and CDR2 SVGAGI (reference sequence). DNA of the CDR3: TGTGCCAGCAGTTACTCAGGGGTAACCGGGGAGCTGTTTTTT. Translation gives CASSYSGVTGELFF.